This T cell receptor beta chain emerged from a study of T cell responses to AZD1222 COVID-19 vaccine. General study results and limits: Donors in the cohort were predominantly white British and more often female, and clonal diversity was possibly underestimated. Close to half of spike-specific TCRs reportedly recognize unmutated variant regions.

The assay was immunoSEQ multiplex PCR, and TCRdb's table has in-frame clones only and misses some. The sample includes 120,000 to 150,000 clones, 85% to 95% of them seen just once. Per germline, CDR1 LNHDA and CDR2 SQIVND (reference sequence). Trimming cost V 3 bases and J 0 bases, with 9 bases left between them. The CDR3 totals 15 residues. Notes on this clone: The antigen is undetermined.

This sequence was found in an adult in good health. V gene TRBV19 combines with J gene TRBJ1-3, with no clear D. The input for sequencing was peripheral blood, taken on day 0 of MenACWY control vaccination. CDR3 residues: CASSMDRNSGNTIYF. The CDR3 coding sequence is TGTGCCAGTAGTATGGACCGAAACTCTGGAAACACCATATATTTT.